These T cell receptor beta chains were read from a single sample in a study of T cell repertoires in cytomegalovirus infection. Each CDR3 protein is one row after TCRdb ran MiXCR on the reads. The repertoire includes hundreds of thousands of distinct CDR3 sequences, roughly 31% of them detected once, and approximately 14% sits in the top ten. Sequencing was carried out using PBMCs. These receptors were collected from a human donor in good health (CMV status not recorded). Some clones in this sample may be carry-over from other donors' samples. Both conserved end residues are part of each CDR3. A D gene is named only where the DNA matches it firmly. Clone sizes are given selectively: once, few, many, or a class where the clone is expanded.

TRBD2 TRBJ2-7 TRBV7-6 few CASSSSGAGKAIYEQYF TGTGCCAGCAGTTCTAGCGGGGCCGGGAAGGCGATCTACGAGCAGTACTTC
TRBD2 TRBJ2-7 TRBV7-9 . CASSLRGGLSSYEQYF TGTGCCAGCAGCCTACGGGGGGGATTGAGCTCCTACGAGCAGTACTTC
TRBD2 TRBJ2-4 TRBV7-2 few CASSLSSGASLAKNIQYF TGTGCCAGCAGCTTAAGTAGCGGGGCATCGCTAGCCAAAAACATTCAGTACTTC
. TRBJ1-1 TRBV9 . CASSVLGGQVNTEAFF TGTGCCAGCAGCGTATTAGGGGGACAAGTGAACACTGAAGCTTTCTTT
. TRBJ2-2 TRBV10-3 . CAISDFLLETGELVF TGTGCCATCAGTGATTTTCTCCTGGAGACCGGGGAGCTGGTTTTT
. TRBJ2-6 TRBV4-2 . CASRQGGNTISGANVLTF TGTGCCAGCAGACAGGGTGGCAATACAATCTCTGGTGCCAACGTCCTGACTTTC
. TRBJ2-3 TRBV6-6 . CARSYGFLAKTDTQYF TGTGCCCGCAGTTACGGGTTCCTAGCGAAGACAGATACGCAGTATTTT
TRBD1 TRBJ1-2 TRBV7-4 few CASSGQAYYGYTF TGTGCCAGCTCCGGACAGGCCTACTATGGCTACACCTTC
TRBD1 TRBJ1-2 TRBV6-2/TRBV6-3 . CASSTTRQGGNYGYTF TGTGCCAGCAGTACGACCCGACAGGGTGGTAACTATGGCTACACCTTC
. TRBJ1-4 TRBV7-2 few CASKKSGDEKLFF TGTGCCAGCAAAAAATCAGGGGATGAAAAACTGTTTTTT
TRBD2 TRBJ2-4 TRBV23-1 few CASSQGLAVRAKNIQYF TGCGCCAGCAGTCAGGGACTAGCGGTTCGAGCCAAAAACATTCAGTACTTC
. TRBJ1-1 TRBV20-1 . CSARAPRGVHTEAFF TGCAGTGCTAGAGCTCCAAGGGGAGTTCACACTGAAGCTTTCTTT
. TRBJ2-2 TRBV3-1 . CASSLRWEARSTGELFF TGTGCCAGCAGCCTAAGGTGGGAAGCTCGAAGCACCGGGGAGCTGTTTTTT
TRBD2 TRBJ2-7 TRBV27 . CTSSGTQSLYEQYF TGTACCAGCAGCGGGACCCAATCGTTATACGAGCAGTACTTC
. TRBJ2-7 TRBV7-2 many CASSLSQFYEQYF TGTGCCAGCAGCTTGTCTCAGTTCTACGAGCAGTACTTC
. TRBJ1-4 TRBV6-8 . CATRRDEKLFF TGTGCCACCAGACGTGATGAAAAACTGTTTTTT
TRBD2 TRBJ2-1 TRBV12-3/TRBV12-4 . CASRRLAGGYNEQFF TGTGCCAGCAGACGCCTAGCGGGGGGCTACAATGAGCAGTTCTTC
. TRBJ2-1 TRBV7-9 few CASSGDEQFF TGTGCCAGCAGTGGGGATGAGCAGTTCTTC
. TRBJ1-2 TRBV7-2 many CASSSGWGYGYTF TGTGCCAGCAGCTCTGGTTGGGGCTATGGCTACACCTTC
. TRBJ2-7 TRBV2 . CASSEAGRLSYEQYF TGTGCCAGCAGTGAAGCGGGCAGGCTCTCCTACGAGCAGTACTTC
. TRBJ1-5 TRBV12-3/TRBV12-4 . CSSRYSNQPQHF TGTTCAAGCAGGTACAGCAATCAGCCCCAGCATTTT
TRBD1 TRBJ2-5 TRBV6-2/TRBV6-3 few CASRKTGGSRETQYF TGTGCCAGCAGGAAGACAGGGGGAAGTCGAGAGACCCAGTACTTC
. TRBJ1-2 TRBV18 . CASSPGAESNYGYTF TGTGCCAGCTCACCGGGGGCGGAATCTAACTATGGCTACACCTTC
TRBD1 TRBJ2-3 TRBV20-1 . CSARNIDREDTQYF TGCAGTGCTAGGAATATTGACAGGGAAGATACGCAGTATTTT
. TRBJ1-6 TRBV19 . CASSNDFNSPLHF TGTGCCAGTAGTAACGACTTCAATTCACCCCTCCACTTT
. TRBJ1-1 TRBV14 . CDSSQGGALGAEAFF TGTGACAGCAGCCAAGGGGGGGCGCTTGGGGCTGAAGCTTTCTTT
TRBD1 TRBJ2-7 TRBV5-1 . CASSLGDRVDEQYF TGCGCCAGCAGCTTGGGGGACAGGGTCGACGAGCAGTACTTC
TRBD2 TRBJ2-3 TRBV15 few CATSREGLAGATDTQYF TGTGCCACCAGCAGAGAAGGACTAGCGGGGGCCACAGATACGCAGTATTTT
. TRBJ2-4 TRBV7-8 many CASSLDGAKNIQYF TGTGCCAGCAGCTTAGATGGAGCCAAAAACATTCAGTACTTC
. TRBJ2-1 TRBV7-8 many CASSLDGTRGDYNEQFF TGTGCCAGCAGCTTAGACGGGACAAGAGGCGACTACAATGAGCAGTTCTTC
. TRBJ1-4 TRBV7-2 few CASSGGGRGTNEKLFF TGTGCCAGCAGCGGGGGGGGGCGGGGAACTAATGAAAAACTGTTTTTT
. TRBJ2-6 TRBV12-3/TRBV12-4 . CASSLGDPGANVLTF TGTGCCAGCAGTTTAGGGGATCCTGGGGCCAACGTCCTGACTTTC
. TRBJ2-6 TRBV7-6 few CASSSYLRGSGANVLTF TGTGCCAGCAGCTCGTACCTGAGAGGCTCTGGGGCCAACGTCCTGACTTTC
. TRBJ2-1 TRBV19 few CASSIRGFSYNEQFF TGTGCCAGTAGTATCCGCGGGTTCTCCTACAATGAGCAGTTCTTC
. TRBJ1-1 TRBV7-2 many CASSLSGVNTEAFF TGTGCCAGCAGCTTATCCGGAGTGAACACTGAAGCTTTCTTT
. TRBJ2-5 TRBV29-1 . CSVSWGNQETQYF TGCAGCGTTTCATGGGGGAACCAAGAGACCCAGTACTTC
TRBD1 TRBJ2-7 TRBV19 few CASSTATGTGGLYEQYF TGTGCCAGTAGTACTGCCACGGGGACAGGGGGCCTCTACGAGCAGTACTTC
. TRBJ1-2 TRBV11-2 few CATQRLGVTNYGYTF TGTGCCACACAGCGGTTGGGGGTCACAAACTATGGCTACACCTTC
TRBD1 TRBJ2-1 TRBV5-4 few CASSIQGANEQFF TGTGCCAGCAGCATACAGGGGGCCAATGAGCAGTTCTTC
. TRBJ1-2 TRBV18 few CASSPGNNRVTYGYTF TGTGCCAGCTCACCAGGAAACAACAGGGTCACCTATGGCTACACCTTC